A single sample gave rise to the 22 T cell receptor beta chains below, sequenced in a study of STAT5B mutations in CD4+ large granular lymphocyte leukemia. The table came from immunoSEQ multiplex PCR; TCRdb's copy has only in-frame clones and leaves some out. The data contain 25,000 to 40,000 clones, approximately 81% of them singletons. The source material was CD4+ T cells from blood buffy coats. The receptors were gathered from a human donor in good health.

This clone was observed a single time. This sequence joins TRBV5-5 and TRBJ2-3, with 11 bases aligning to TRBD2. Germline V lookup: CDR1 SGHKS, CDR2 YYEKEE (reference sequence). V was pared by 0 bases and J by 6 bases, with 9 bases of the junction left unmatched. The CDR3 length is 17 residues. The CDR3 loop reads CASSLGGSSGRIDTQYF. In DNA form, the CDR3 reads TGTGCCAGCAGCTTGGGCGGGTCTAGCGGGAGGATCGATACGCAGTATTTT. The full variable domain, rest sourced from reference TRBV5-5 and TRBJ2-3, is DAGVTQSPTHLIKTRGQQVTLRCSPISGHKSVSWYQQVLGQGPQFIFQYYEKEERGRGNFPDRFSARQFPNYSSELNVNALLLGDSALYLCASSLGGSSGRIDTQYFGPGTRLTVL.

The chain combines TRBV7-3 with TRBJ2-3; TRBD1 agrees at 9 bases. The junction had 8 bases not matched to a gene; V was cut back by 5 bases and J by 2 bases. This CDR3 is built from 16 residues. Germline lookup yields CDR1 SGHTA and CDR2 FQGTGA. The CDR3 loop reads CASSKWDRAATDTQYF. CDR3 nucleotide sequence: TGTGCCAGCAGCAAGTGGGACAGGGCGGCCACAGATACGCAGTATTTT.

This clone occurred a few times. The CDR3 sequence: CASSRTRLLETQYF. The CDR3 DNA is TGTGCCAGCAGCCGGACGCGGCTGTTAGAGACCCAGTACTTC. This sequence joins TRBV7-8 and TRBJ2-5; no clear D. The CDR3 sequence is 14 residues long. The V end lost 5 bases, the J end lost 4 bases, and 14 bases lay between the germline ends. CDR1 SGHVS and CDR2 FQNEAQ come from the germline V gene.

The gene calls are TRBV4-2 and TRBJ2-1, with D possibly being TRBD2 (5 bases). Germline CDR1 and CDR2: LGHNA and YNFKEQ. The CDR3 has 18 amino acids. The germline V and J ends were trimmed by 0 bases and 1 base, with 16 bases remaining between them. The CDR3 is CASSQDPKRKISYNEQFF. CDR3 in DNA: TGTGCCAGCAGCCAAGATCCTAAGCGGAAGATTTCCTACAATGAGCAGTTCTTC.

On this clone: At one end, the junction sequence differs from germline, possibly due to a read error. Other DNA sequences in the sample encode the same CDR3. CDR3 DNA sequence: TGTGCTATCAAGGGGACAGGGGACAACTATGGCTACACCTTC. Residues: CAIKGTGDNYGYTF. This chain joins TRBV10-3 and TRBJ1-2; TRBD1 matches 10 bases. Germline V gene lookup returns CDR1 ENHRY and CDR2 SYGVKD. The CDR3 is 14 amino acids.

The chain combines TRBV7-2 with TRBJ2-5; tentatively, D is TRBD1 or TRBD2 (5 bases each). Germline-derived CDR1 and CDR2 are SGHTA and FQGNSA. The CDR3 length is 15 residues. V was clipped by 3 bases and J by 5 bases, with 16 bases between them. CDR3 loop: CASSFETDRRETQYF. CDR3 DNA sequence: TGTGCCAGCAGCTTCGAGACAGACCGGAGGGAGACCCAGTACTTC.

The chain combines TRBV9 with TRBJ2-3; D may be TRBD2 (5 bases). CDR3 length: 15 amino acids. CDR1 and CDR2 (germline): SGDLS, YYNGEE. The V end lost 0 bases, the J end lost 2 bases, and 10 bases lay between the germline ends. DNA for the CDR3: TGTGCCAGCAGCGTAGAGAGCGGATACACAGATACGCAGTATTTT. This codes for CASSVESGYTDTQYF.

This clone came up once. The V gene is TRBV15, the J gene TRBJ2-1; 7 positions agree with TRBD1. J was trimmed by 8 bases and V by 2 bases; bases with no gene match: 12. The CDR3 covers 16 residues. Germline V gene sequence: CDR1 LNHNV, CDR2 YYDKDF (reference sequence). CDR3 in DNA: TGTGCCACCAGCAGATTCTCCTATAGGGGGCGCTATGAGCAGTTCTTC. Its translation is CATSRFSYRGRYEQFF.

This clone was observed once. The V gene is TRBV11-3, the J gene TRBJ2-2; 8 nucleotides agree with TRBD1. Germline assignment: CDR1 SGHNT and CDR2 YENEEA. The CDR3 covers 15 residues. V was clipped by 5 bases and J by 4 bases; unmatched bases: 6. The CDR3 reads CASSPRTGSTGELFF. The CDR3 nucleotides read TGTGCCAGCAGCCCGAGGACAGGGAGCACCGGGGAGCTGTTTTTT. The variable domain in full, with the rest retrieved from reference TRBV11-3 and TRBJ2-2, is EAGVVQSPRYKIIEKKQPVAFWCNPISGHNTLYWYLQNLGQGPELLIRYENEEAVDDSQLPKDRFSAERLKGVDSTLKIQPAELGDSAVYLCASSPRTGSTGELFFGEGSRLTVL.

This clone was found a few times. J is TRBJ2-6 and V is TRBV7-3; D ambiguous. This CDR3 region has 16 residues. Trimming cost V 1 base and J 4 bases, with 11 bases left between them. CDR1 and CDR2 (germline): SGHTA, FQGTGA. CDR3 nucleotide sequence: TGTGCCAGCAGCTTAAATAGGGATTCAGGGGCCAACGTCCTGACTTTC. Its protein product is CASSLNRDSGANVLTF. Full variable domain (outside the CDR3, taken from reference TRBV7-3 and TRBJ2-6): GAGVSQTPSNKVTEKGKYVELRCDPISGHTALYWYRQSLGQGPEFLIYFQGTGAADDSGLPNDRFFAVRPEGSVSTLKIQRTERGDSAVYLCASSLNRDSGANVLTFGAGSRLTVL.

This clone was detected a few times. The CDR3 DNA reads as TGCAGCGTCCGACCGGGACAGGCTTCCTATGGCTACACCTTC. Its protein is CSVRPGQASYGYTF. The genes are TRBV29-1 and TRBJ1-2, with 8 bases identical to TRBD1. This CDR3 spans 14 amino acids. CDR1 SQVTM and CDR2 ANQGSEA come from the germline V gene. With V trimmed by 6 bases and J by 4 bases, 10 bases remained unmatched.

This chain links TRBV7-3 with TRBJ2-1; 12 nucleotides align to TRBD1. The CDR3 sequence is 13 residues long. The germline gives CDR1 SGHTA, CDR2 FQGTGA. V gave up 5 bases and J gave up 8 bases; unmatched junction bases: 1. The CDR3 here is CASSGTGGDEQFF. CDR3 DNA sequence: TGTGCCAGCAGCGGGACAGGGGGCGATGAGCAGTTCTTC.

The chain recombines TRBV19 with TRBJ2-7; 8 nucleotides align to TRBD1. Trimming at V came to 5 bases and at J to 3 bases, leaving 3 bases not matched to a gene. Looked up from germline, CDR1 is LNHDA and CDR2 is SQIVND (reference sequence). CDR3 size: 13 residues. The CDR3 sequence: CASSRDRGYEQYF. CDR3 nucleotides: TGTGCCAGTAGTCGAGACAGGGGCTACGAGCAGTACTTC.

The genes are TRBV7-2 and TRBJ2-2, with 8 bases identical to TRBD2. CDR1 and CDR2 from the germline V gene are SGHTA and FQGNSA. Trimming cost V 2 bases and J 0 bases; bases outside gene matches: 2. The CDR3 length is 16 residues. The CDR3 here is CASSLIGGANTGELFF. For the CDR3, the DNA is TGTGCCAGCAGCTTAATCGGGGGGGCGAACACCGGGGAGCTGTTTTTT.

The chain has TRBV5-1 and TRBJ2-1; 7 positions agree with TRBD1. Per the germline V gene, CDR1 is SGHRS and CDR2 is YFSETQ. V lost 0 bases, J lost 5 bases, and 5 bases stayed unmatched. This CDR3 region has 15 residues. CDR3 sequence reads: CASSLAGTVNNEQFF. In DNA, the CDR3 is TGCGCCAGCAGCTTGGCCGGGACAGTAAACAATGAGCAGTTCTTC.

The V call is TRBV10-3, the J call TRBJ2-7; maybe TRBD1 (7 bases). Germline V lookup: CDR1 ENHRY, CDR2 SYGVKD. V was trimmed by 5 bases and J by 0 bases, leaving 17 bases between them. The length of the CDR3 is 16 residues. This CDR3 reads CAISSLQGGLSYEQYF. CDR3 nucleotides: TGTGCCATCAGTTCCCTCCAGGGGGGCCTCTCCTACGAGCAGTACTTC.

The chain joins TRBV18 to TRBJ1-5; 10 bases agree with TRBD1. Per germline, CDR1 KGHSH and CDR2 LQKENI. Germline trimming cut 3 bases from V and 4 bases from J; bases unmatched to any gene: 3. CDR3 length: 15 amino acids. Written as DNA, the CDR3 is TGTGCCAGCTCACCCGCGGACAGGGGGAATCAGCCCCAGCATTTT. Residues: CASSPADRGNQPQHF.

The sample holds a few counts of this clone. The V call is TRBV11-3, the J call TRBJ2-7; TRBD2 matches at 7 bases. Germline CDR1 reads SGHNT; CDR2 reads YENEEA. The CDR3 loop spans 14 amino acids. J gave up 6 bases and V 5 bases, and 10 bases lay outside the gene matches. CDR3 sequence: CASSGRQGGSEQYF. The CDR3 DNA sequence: TGTGCCAGCAGCGGTCGCCAGGGAGGGAGCGAGCAGTACTTC.

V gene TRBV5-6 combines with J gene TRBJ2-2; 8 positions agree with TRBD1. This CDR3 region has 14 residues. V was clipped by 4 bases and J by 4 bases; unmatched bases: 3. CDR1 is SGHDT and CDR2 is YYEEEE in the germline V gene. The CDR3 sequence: CASSPDRGTGELFF. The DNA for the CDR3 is TGTGCCAGCAGCCCCGACAGGGGCACCGGGGAGCTGTTTTTT.

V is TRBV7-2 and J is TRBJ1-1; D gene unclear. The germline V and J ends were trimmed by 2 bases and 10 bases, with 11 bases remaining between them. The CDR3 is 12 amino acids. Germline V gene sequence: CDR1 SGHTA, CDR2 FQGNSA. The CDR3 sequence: CASSLIRKSAFF. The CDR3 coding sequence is TGTGCCAGCAGCTTAATCCGTAAATCAGCTTTCTTT.

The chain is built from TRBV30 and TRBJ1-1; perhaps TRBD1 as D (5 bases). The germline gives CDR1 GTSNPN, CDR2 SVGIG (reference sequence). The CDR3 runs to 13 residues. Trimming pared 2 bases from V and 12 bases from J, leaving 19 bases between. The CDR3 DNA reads TGTGCCTGGAGTTTGGAAAGGGACCTCAAAACTTTCTTT. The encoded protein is CAWSLERDLKTFF.

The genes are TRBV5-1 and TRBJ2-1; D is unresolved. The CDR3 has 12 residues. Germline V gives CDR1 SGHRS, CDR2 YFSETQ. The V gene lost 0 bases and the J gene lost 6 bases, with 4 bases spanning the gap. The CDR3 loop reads CASSLDPNEQFF. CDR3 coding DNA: TGCGCCAGCAGCTTGGATCCCAATGAGCAGTTCTTC. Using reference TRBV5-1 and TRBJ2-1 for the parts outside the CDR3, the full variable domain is KAGVTQTPRYLIKTRGQQVTLSCSPISGHRSVSWYQQTPGQGLQFLFEYFSETQRNKGNFPGRFSGRQFSNSRSEMNVSTLELGDSALYLCASSLDPNEQFFGPGTRLTVL.